Listed below are T cell receptor beta chains from one sample, sequenced in a study of shared clonotypes between healthy human individuals. TCRdb keeps only in-frame clones here, not all; method: immunoSEQ multiplex PCR. Of roughly 1.5 million clones detected, 95% to 99% appear once; the ten largest clones hold 0.4% to 0.45%. The sequencing input was naive CD4+ T cells sorted from blood. Receptors originate from a man aged 25 to 40 in good health. The CDR3 runs from the conserved cysteine through the conserved F or W. D genes are given only for firm matches. The listing skips clone size in some rows; elsewhere it reads once, few, many or a size class.

J,V,D,size,CDR3,DNA
TRBJ1-2,TRBV18,-,-,CASSRLDGFELIPNYGYTF,TGTGCCAGCTCACGCTTGGACGGTTTCGAACTAATTCCTAACTATGGCTACACCTTC
TRBJ2-1,TRBV9,-,-,CASSVGSSLNEQFF,TGTGCCAGCAGCGTAGGTAGTAGTTTAAATGAGCAGTTCTTC
TRBJ2-5,TRBV6-1,-,-,CASNVGGPEETQYF,TGTGCCAGCAATGTGGGGGGACCAGAAGAGACCCAGTACTTC
TRBJ1-1,TRBV12-5,-,-,CASGLLGVEAFF,TGTGCTAGTGGTTTGTTGGGCGTAGAAGCTTTCTTT
TRBJ2-1,TRBV6-5,TRBD2,-,CASRRGTSGSQEQFF,TGTGCCAGCAGGCGAGGGACTAGCGGGAGTCAGGAGCAGTTCTTC
TRBJ2-1,TRBV25-1,TRBD2,-,CASSGNEREGKNEQFF,TGTGCCAGCAGTGGGAATGAGCGGGAGGGCAAAAATGAGCAGTTCTTC
TRBJ2-7,TRBV4-1,-,-,CASSQWTQRASYEQYF,TGCGCCAGCAGCCAATGGACACAGCGCGCGTCCTACGAGCAGTACTTC
TRBJ2-1,TRBV2,TRBD2,-,CASIGRNNEQFF,TGTGCCAGCATCGGGAGGAACAATGAGCAGTTCTTC
TRBJ1-4,TRBV7-9,-,-,CASSLVQYEKLFF,TGTGCCAGCAGCTTAGTGCAGTATGAAAAACTGTTTTTT
TRBJ1-1,TRBV29-1,-,-,CSVPSPTGNTEAFF,TGCAGCGTCCCTTCCCCCACAGGGAACACTGAAGCTTTCTTT
TRBJ1-1,TRBV29-1,-,once,CSVVQRMNTEAFF,TGCAGCGTTGTACAGCGGATGAACACTGAAGCTTTCTTT
TRBJ2-3,TRBV4-2,TRBD2,-,CASSQEEKLGLPTDTQYF,TGTGCCAGCAGCCAAGAAGAGAAGTTGGGACTACCCACAGATACGCAGTATTTT
TRBJ2-7,TRBV2,TRBD2,-,CASKVAGEDEQYF,TGTGCCAGCAAAGTAGCGGGAGAGGACGAGCAGTACTTC
TRBJ2-2,TRBV5-1,TRBD2,-,CASSLRLAGGPNGNTGELFF,TGCGCCAGCAGCTTAAGACTAGCGGGAGGGCCTAACGGGAACACCGGGGAGCTGTTTTTT
TRBJ1-3,TRBV10-3,-,-,CAISVLQRGGADTGNTIYF,TGTGCCATCAGTGTCCTGCAGAGGGGGGGAGCAGATACTGGAAACACCATATATTTT
TRBJ2-1,TRBV19,-,once,CASSITTGAPEQFF,TGTGCCAGTAGTATTACCACTGGGGCCCCTGAGCAGTTCTTC
TRBJ2-4,TRBV10-2,-,-,CASSTRGDKNIQYF,TGCGCCAGCTCCACCAGGGGTGACAAAAACATTCAGTACTTC
TRBJ2-1,TRBV14,TRBD2,-,CASSPDEREGEQFF,TGTGCCAGCAGCCCAGACGAGCGGGAGGGTGAGCAGTTCTTC
TRBJ1-1,TRBV6-5,TRBD1,-,CASSKDRSQAFF,TGTGCCAGCAGTAAGGACAGGTCTCAAGCTTTCTTT
TRBJ1-2,TRBV9,-,-,CASGLRAQASYGYTF,TGTGCCAGCGGCCTAAGGGCCCAAGCAAGCTATGGCTACACCTTC
TRBJ2-2,TRBV2,TRBD1,-,CASSDMTGKFNTGELFF,TGTGCCAGCAGTGATATGACAGGGAAGTTTAACACCGGGGAGCTGTTTTTT
TRBJ2-6,TRBV4-1,-,-,CASSPPGDGANVLTF,TGCGCCAGCAGCCCGCCAGGGGATGGGGCCAACGTCCTGACTTTC
TRBJ2-7,TRBV7-8,TRBD2,-,CASSLGLAVYEQYF,TGTGCCAGCAGCCTGGGACTAGCGGTCTACGAGCAGTACTTC
TRBJ1-2,TRBV20-1,-,-,CSAPGREFTF,TGCAGTGCTCCCGGGAGAGAGTTCACCTTC
TRBJ1-5,TRBV25-1,-,-,CASRTGFQPQHF,TGTGCCAGCAGGACAGGATTCCAGCCCCAGCATTTT
TRBJ2-2,TRBV5-8,TRBD2,-,CASSLAGGPPGELFF,TGTGCCAGCAGCTTAGCGGGAGGGCCTCCCGGGGAGCTGTTTTTT
TRBJ2-5,TRBV2,-,-,CASSGTRIRETQYF,TGTGCCAGCAGTGGAACTAGAATTCGGGAGACCCAGTACTTC
TRBJ2-4,TRBV29-1,-,once,CSVVADRSTKNIQYF,TGCAGCGTTGTAGCGGACAGGTCGACCAAAAACATTCAGTACTTC
TRBJ1-4,TRBV5-5,-,once,CASSLVNHATNEKLFF,TGTGCCAGCAGCTTGGTTAACCATGCAACTAATGAAAAACTGTTTTTT
TRBJ2-3,TRBV7-2,-,-,CASSSRLPDTQYF,TGTGCCAGCAGCTCTCGACTCCCAGATACGCAGTATTTT
TRBJ2-7,TRBV2,-,-,CASSAQVNYEQYF,TGTGCCAGCAGTGCACAGGTTAACTACGAGCAGTACTTC
TRBJ2-5,TRBV25-1,TRBD2,-,CASSVVGTSGRETQYF,TGTGCCAGCAGTGTAGTTGGGACTAGCGGGAGAGAGACCCAGTACTTC
TRBJ2-1,TRBV10-3,-,-,CAISQTQGRGNEQFF,TGTGCCATCAGCCAAACACAGGGGAGGGGTAATGAGCAGTTCTTC
TRBJ1-2,TRBV5-1,-,-,CASSLEHPNYGYTF,TGCGCCAGCAGCTTAGAACATCCAAACTATGGCTACACCTTC
TRBJ2-3,TRBV2,TRBD2,-,CASSGLASTDTQYF,TGTGCCAGCAGTGGACTAGCAAGCACAGATACGCAGTATTTT
TRBJ2-2,TRBV2,-,-,CASSVVQANTGELFF,TGTGCCAGCAGTGTAGTACAGGCGAACACCGGGGAGCTGTTTTTT
TRBJ2-6,TRBV30,TRBD1,-,CAWTRDRVATGANVLTF,TGTGCCTGGACTAGGGACAGGGTAGCGACTGGGGCCAACGTCCTGACTTTC
TRBJ2-1,TRBV2,-,-,CASSLLTGSPYNEQFF,TGTGCCAGCAGCCTTTTAACCGGGTCTCCCTACAATGAGCAGTTCTTC
TRBJ2-1,TRBV5-1,-,-,CASSLRGRGDNEQFF,TGCGCCAGCAGCTTGCGTGGGAGGGGGGACAATGAGCAGTTCTTC
TRBJ1-4,TRBV6-5,-,-,CASSPLGGGEKLFF,TGTGCCAGCAGTCCACTAGGAGGGGGTGAAAAACTGTTTTTT
TRBJ2-7,TRBV28,TRBD1,-,CASSHGTGGGYEQYF,TGTGCCAGCAGCCACGGGACAGGGGGCGGGTACGAGCAGTACTTC
TRBJ1-3,TRBV4-1,TRBD1,-,CASSRWDSSSGNTIYF,TGCGCCAGCAGCCGATGGGACAGCTCGTCTGGAAACACCATATATTTT
TRBJ1-5,TRBV28,-,-,CASSLAGQPQHF,TGTGCCAGCAGCCTAGCCGGGCAGCCCCAGCATTTT
TRBJ2-7,TRBV10-3,-,-,CAISHDTYEQYF,TGTGCCATCAGCCACGACACGTACGAGCAGTACTTC
TRBJ2-7,TRBV7-6,TRBD2,-,CASSLNRPGLAASYEQYF,TGTGCCAGCAGCTTAAACAGGCCGGGACTAGCGGCATCCTACGAGCAGTACTTC
TRBJ2-2,TRBV4-2,TRBD2,-,CASSQGLGTSGRTGELFF,TGTGCCAGCAGCCAGGGCCTGGGGACTAGCGGGCGCACCGGGGAGCTGTTTTTT
TRBJ2-7,TRBV5-1,TRBD2,-,CASSPGRSSYEQYF,TGCGCCAGCAGCCCCGGGAGGTCATCCTACGAGCAGTACTTC
TRBJ2-1,TRBV11-2,TRBD1,-,CASSSYRGERNEQFF,TGTGCCAGCAGCTCGTACAGGGGAGAGAGGAATGAGCAGTTCTTC
TRBJ2-1,TRBV6-6,TRBD1,-,CASSYDRELNEQFF,TGTGCCAGCAGTTACGACAGGGAACTCAATGAGCAGTTCTTC
TRBJ1-2,TRBV2,-,-,CAISRGQTNYGYTF,TGTGCCATCTCCCGGGGGCAGACAAACTATGGCTACACCTTC
TRBJ2-1,TRBV7-2,-,-,CASSSQAGSEQFF,TGTGCCAGCAGCTCCCAGGCCGGGAGTGAGCAGTTCTTC
TRBJ1-1,TRBV28,-,once,CASSSGERAFF,TGTGCCAGCAGTTCTGGGGAGAGAGCTTTCTTT
TRBJ2-1,TRBV10-3,TRBD2,-,CAIRPGGSYNEQFF,TGTGCCATCAGACCGGGAGGCTCCTACAATGAGCAGTTCTTC
TRBJ1-3,TRBV19,-,-,CASSMMGQNSGNTIYF,TGTGCCAGTAGTATGATGGGGCAGAACTCTGGAAACACCATATATTTT
TRBJ1-1,TRBV10-1,-,-,CASSESGGLKAFF,TGCGCCAGCAGTGAGTCTGGGGGTTTGAAAGCTTTCTTT
TRBJ2-4,TRBV5-1,-,-,CASSLGDNKNIQYF,TGCGCCAGCAGCTTAGGGGACAACAAAAACATTCAGTACTTC
TRBJ2-1,TRBV9,TRBD2,-,CASGVAGGSYNEQFF,TGTGCCAGCGGAGTCGCGGGAGGGTCTTACAATGAGCAGTTCTTC
TRBJ2-3,TRBV7-2,TRBD1,once,CASSSPGQGANTQYF,TGTGCCAGCAGCTCGCCGGGACAGGGGGCAAATACGCAGTATTTT